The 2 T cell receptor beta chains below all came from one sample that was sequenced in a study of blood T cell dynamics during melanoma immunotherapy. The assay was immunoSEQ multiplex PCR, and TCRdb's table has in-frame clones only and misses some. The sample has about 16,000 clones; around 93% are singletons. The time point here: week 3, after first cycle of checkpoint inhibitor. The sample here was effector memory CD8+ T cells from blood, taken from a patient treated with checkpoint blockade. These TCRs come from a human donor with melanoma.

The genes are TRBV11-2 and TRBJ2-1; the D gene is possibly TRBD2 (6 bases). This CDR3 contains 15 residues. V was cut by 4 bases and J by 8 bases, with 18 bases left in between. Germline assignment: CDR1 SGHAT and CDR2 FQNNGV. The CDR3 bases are TGTGCCAGCAGCTGGGGCGCTAGCGAAGGTCATGAGCAGTTCTTC. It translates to CASSWGASEGHEQFF.

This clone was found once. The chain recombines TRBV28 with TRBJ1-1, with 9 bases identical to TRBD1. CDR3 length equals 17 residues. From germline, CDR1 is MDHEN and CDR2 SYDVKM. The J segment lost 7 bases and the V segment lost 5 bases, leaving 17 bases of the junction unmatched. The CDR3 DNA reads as TGTGCCAGCAGTCAGACGCATCGGGACAGGGTAGAAGTTGAAGCTTTCTTT. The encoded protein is CASSQTHRDRVEVEAFF.